The entry below gives a single T cell receptor (beta chain) sequence along with its context. What it binds is not known. Sequenced by immunoSEQ multiplex PCR; TCRdb stores in-frame clones only, minus some. This sample yields 100,000 to 150,000 clones, of which about 83% are seen a single time; 2% to 2.5% belongs to the top ten. Germline assignment: CDR1 SGHVS and CDR2 FQNEAQ. This CDR3 contains 17 residues. V lost 3 bases and J lost 10, with 22 bases in between. The donors were members of the validation cohort, which comprised 120 subjects and was separate from the first cohort of around 700 subjects. This record comes from a study of cytomegalovirus exposure and HLA in healthy donors. General observations from the study: In vitro data verified a few CMV-associated chains as specific for CMV antigens.

The V and J genes are TRBV7-8 and TRBJ1-6; possibly TRBD1 for D (5 bases). The source is a woman in her 30s in good health and CMV-seronegative. Sequences were obtained from PBMCs. The CDR3 DNA follows: TGTGCCAGCAGCTTTTTCCTATCAGGGCCGGCAGCGTCACCCCTCCACTTT. Translating gives CASSFFLSGPAASPLHF.